The clone carrying this TCR beta chain turned up a few times. What it recognizes is unknown. Unique molecular identifiers were incorporated when the TCRbeta library was constructed. MiXCR, run by TCRdb on the PCR reads, gives a single entry per CDR3 protein. In the table there are approximately 800,000 distinct CDR3 sequences, less than 20% of which are singletons. These data originate in a study of T-cell reconstitution after alpha-beta-depleted transplantation in children. Study observations and caveats: After transplant, at about two months, alpha-beta T cells were reportedly derived from several hundred expanded graft clones. After transplant, high TCRbeta diversity at day 60 in some patients arose from surviving recipient T cells and thymic progenitors. Newly made T cells mostly supplied T-cell counts and diversity one year after transplant.

The V gene lost 1 base and the J gene lost 0 bases, with 7 bases spanning the gap. Germline V lookup: CDR1 MNHEY, CDR2 SVGEGT. The CDR3 length is 15 residues. This specimen consisted of PBMCs, mostly from graft donor cells, obtained 360 days after TCRalphabeta/CD19-depleted stem cell transplant. The origin of this receptor is a male patient aged 10-17 years who had a stem cell transplant for acute lymphoblastic leukemia, so the T cells may come from the graft donor. The V gene is TRBV6-2 or TRBV6-3, the J gene TRBJ2-1; D remains ambiguous. Here the CDR3 reads CASSYLAISYNEQFF. The CDR3 DNA follows: TGTGCCAGCAGTTACTTGGCGATCTCCTACAATGAGCAGTTCTTC.